One sample yielded the 22 T cell receptor beta chains listed below, sequenced in a study of T cells in Graves' hyperthyroidism and ophthalmopathy. Using RNA transcripts as the source, TCR beta CDR3 regions were amplified. The HTBI primer set was used in a first-round RT-PCR of the TCR CDR3. TCRdb independently ran MiXCR on the multiplex PCR reads; one entry per CDR3 protein. The sample yields around 350,000 distinct CDR3 sequences, under 20% seen once. Sequenced material: blood. Receptors were obtained from a woman younger than 35 with Graves' hyperthyroidism.

This clonotype was seen repeatedly, ten times or more. This chain connects TRBV7-2 to TRBJ1-5; 9 bases fit TRBD1. V gave up 5 bases and J gave up 4 bases; unmatched junction bases: 6. Germline CDR1 SGHTA, CDR2 FQGNSA. The CDR3 totals 15 residues. As DNA, the CDR3 is TGTGCCAGCAGCCCGTGGGGGACAGGGAATCAGCCCCAGCATTTT. Amino acids: CASSPWGTGNQPQHF.

This clonotype was seen repeatedly, ten times or more. J is TRBJ2-7 and V is TRBV2; a weak D match, TRBD1 (6 bases). V shed 3 bases and J shed 0 bases, with 24 bases lying between them. The CDR3 is made up of 19 amino acids. CDR1 is SNHLY and CDR2 is FYNNEI in the germline V gene. CDR3 amino acids: CASSDSGGQSGATSYEQYF. The CDR3 DNA is TGTGCCAGCAGTGATTCTGGAGGACAGTCCGGGGCTACCTCCTACGAGCAGTACTTC.

This clonotype was observed at least ten times. The chain combines TRBV5-1 with TRBJ1-1; unclear D gene. Germline V gene sequence: CDR1 SGHRS, CDR2 YFSETQ. The CDR3 sequence is 12 residues long. Trimming removed 7 bases at V and 1 base at J, with 8 bases between. The CDR3: CASGPGNTEAFF. The CDR3, as DNA: TGCGCCAGCGGGCCAGGGAACACTGAAGCTTTCTTT.

The V gene is TRBV6-2 or TRBV6-3, the J gene TRBJ2-2; TRBD2 matches at 10 bases. The CDR3 contains 14 residues. With 7 bases clipped from V and 5 bases from J, the junction kept 4 bases outside the gene matches. CDR1 is MNHEY and CDR2 is SVGEGT in the germline V gene. The CDR3 nucleotides are TGTGCCAGCACCAATAGCGGGGGGACCGGGGAGCTGTTTTTT. It codes for CASTNSGGTGELFF.

This clonotype came up many times. The CDR3 region is CATSRDLRGEQYF. CDR3 nucleotide sequence: TGTGCCACCAGCAGAGATTTACGGGGCGAGCAGTACTTC. The chain joins TRBV15 to TRBJ2-7; a possible D gene is TRBD2 (5 bases). Germline V gene sequence: CDR1 LNHNV, CDR2 YYDKDF (reference sequence). The CDR3 runs to 13 residues. Trimming took 0 bases from V and 6 from J, leaving 9 bases between them.

This clonotype has ten or more counts. This chain connects TRBV29-1 to TRBJ1-1; a possible D gene is TRBD1 (5 bases). This CDR3 spans 14 amino acids. The germline V gene encodes CDR1 SQVTM and CDR2 ANQGSEA. Trimming left V 2 bases short and J 4 bases short, with 14 bases between. The CDR3 DNA is TGCAGCGTTGAATGGGAGGGGCCCGCCACTGAAGCTTTCTTT. Its translation: CSVEWEGPATEAFF. The whole variable domain, filled in from reference TRBV29-1 and TRBJ1-1, reads SAVISQKPSRDICQRGTSLTIQCQVDSQVTMMFWYRQQPGQSLTLIATANQGSEATYESGFVIDKFPISRPNLTFSTLTVSNMSPEDSSIYLCSVEWEGPATEAFFGQGTRLTVV.

This clonotype occurred many times. The V gene is TRBV18, the J gene TRBJ1-1, with TRBD1 matching 7 bases. J was trimmed by 0 bases and V by 6 bases; bases with no gene match: 10. The V gene's germline CDR1 is KGHSH and CDR2 LQKENI. The CDR3 has 16 amino acids. The CDR3 DNA reads TGTGCCAGCTCCCCCAGGGGGACCCTGATGAACACTGAAGCTTTCTTT. Translating gives CASSPRGTLMNTEAFF.

This clonotype was picked up many times. The genes are TRBV12-3 or TRBV12-4 and TRBJ1-1; 10 positions match TRBD1. The CDR3 length is 15 residues. V gave up 7 bases and J gave up 4 bases; unmatched junction bases: 9. The DNA for the CDR3 is TGTGCCAGCACCTTAGGGACAGGGGCGAGCACTGAAGCTTTCTTT. Amino acid sequence: CASTLGTGASTEAFF.

This clonotype was detected many times. The chain carries TRBV7-6 and TRBJ1-1; D gene uncertain. V dropped 0 bases and J dropped 1 base, with 9 bases sitting between them. Germline V gives CDR1 SGHVS, CDR2 FNYEAQ. This CDR3 has 15 residues. CDR3 sequence: CASSLAADTNTEAFF. The CDR3 DNA reads TGTGCCAGCAGCTTAGCGGCAGACACGAACACTGAAGCTTTCTTT. The full variable domain, its missing parts supplied by reference TRBV7-6 and TRBJ1-1, is GAGVSQSPRYKVTKRGQDVALRCDPISGHVSLYWYRQALGQGPEFLTYFNYEAQQDKSGLPNDRFSAERPEGSISTLTIQRTEQRDSAMYRCASSLAADTNTEAFFGQGTRLTVV.

This clonotype was counted at least ten times. V and J are TRBV6-2 or TRBV6-3 and TRBJ2-1; D remains ambiguous. The CDR3 is 13 amino acids. Germline-derived CDR1 and CDR2 are MNHEY and SVGEGT. The germline V and J ends were trimmed by 3 bases and 3 bases, with 6 bases remaining between them. The CDR3 DNA reads as TGTGCCAGCAGTTATAAGGACTACAATGAGCAGTTCTTC. Translation gives CASSYKDYNEQFF.

Many counts were recorded for this clonotype. This chain's CDR3 is CASSLGQGEGAFF. The CDR3 nucleotides are TGTGCCAGCAGTTTGGGACAGGGGGAGGGAGCTTTCTTT. V and J are TRBV12-3 or TRBV12-4 and TRBJ1-1; 11 bases fit TRBD1. The CDR3 length is 13 residues. V was clipped by 3 bases and J by 10 bases; unmatched bases: 4.

This clonotype was picked up many times. DNA of the CDR3: TGTGCCACCAGCGAGACGGGGAACCAAGAGACCCAGTACTTC. Translating gives CATSETGNQETQYF. The V gene is TRBV15, the J gene TRBJ2-5; D may be TRBD2 (5 bases). Trimming removed 5 bases at V and 0 bases at J, with 10 bases between. The CDR3 consists of 14 residues. Germline V CDR1 and CDR2: LNHNV, YYDKDF (reference sequence).

This clonotype occurred a few times. The rearrangement links TRBV7-8 to TRBJ2-4; a weak D match, TRBD2 (6 bases). Germline V gene sequence: CDR1 SGHVS, CDR2 FQNEAQ. Between the trimmed V and J ends, which lost 8 bases and 1 base, there was a span of 15 bases. This CDR3 spans 15 amino acids. The CDR3 sequence is CASRAGRTAKNIQYF. The CDR3 DNA sequence: TGTGCCAGCCGCGCGGGGCGCACTGCCAAAAACATTCAGTACTTC.

This clonotype was observed many times. The V call is TRBV6-2 or TRBV6-3, the J call TRBJ2-5, with 7 bases that match TRBD1. V was clipped by 5 bases and J by 4 bases; unmatched bases: 22. The CDR3 covers 19 residues. The germline V gene encodes CDR1 MNHEY and CDR2 SVGEGT. The CDR3 spells CASSTLQTGRRSQRETQYF. The CDR3 region has the DNA TGTGCCAGCAGTACCTTACAGACAGGGAGACGTTCCCAAAGAGAGACCCAGTACTTC.

Ten or more counts support this clonotype. CDR3 nucleotide sequence: TGTGCCAGCAGCCCACTAGCGGGGATGCCCGAGACCCAGTACTTC. The encoded protein is CASSPLAGMPETQYF. The V call is TRBV6-1, the J call TRBJ2-5; 10 bases fit TRBD2. The germline gives CDR1 MNHNS, CDR2 SASEGT. CDR3 length: 15 amino acids. Trimming cost V 6 bases and J 5 bases; bases outside gene matches: 9.

This clonotype occurred many times. The rearrangement uses TRBV9 and TRBJ1-1; the D is unclear. Germline-derived CDR1 and CDR2 are SGDLS and YYNGEE. Trimming removed 0 bases at V and 1 base at J, with 10 bases between. The CDR3 is 15 amino acids. The CDR3 here is CASSVEEGENTEAFF. CDR3 coding DNA: TGTGCCAGCAGCGTAGAGGAGGGCGAGAACACTGAAGCTTTCTTT. Drawing the rest from reference TRBV9 and TRBJ1-1, the complete variable domain is DSGVTQTPKHLITATGQRVTLRCSPRSGDLSVYWYQQSLDQGLQFLIQYYNGEERAKGNILERFSAQQFPDLHSELNLSSLELGDSALYFCASSVEEGENTEAFFGQGTRLTVV.

This clonotype was observed many times. V and J are TRBV20-1 and TRBJ2-1; no definite D call. This CDR3 contains 13 residues. V lost 0 bases and J 2 bases, leaving 5 bases between the germline ends. CDR1 and CDR2 from the germline V gene are DFQATT and SNEGSKA (reference sequence). The CDR3 loop reads CSARDGTYNEQFF. CDR3 in DNA: TGCAGTGCTAGAGATGGGACCTACAATGAGCAGTTCTTC.

Many counts were recorded for this clonotype. The chain is built from TRBV7-8 and TRBJ1-1, with D hard to call. Germline V gives CDR1 SGHVS, CDR2 FQNEAQ. V was pared by 1 base and J by 14 bases, with 23 bases between. This CDR3 contains 15 residues. The CDR3 loop reads CASSLVGQTGLEGFF. The CDR3 nucleotides are TGTGCCAGCAGCTTAGTAGGTCAGACCGGTCTCGAAGGATTCTTT.

This clonotype showed up many times. V is TRBV9 and J is TRBJ1-1, with 9 bases lining up with TRBD1. CDR1 and CDR2 from the germline V gene are SGDLS and YYNGEE. The V gene end was trimmed by 3 bases and the J gene end by 5 bases; junction bases not matched to a gene: 5. This CDR3 contains 14 residues. CDR3 sequence: CASSAGTGITEAFF. The CDR3 coding sequence is TGTGCCAGCAGCGCAGGGACAGGGATTACTGAAGCTTTCTTT.

As for this clonotype: A much larger clone is a single base away; this may be a read error. The CDR3 is CASSYSAGRYDSPLHF. In nucleotides, the CDR3 is TGTGCCAGCAGTTACTCGGCAGGGCGGTATGATTCACCCCTCCACTTT. This chain connects TRBV6-5 to TRBJ1-6; tentatively, D is TRBD1 (5 bases). This CDR3 comprises 16 residues. Germline lookup yields CDR1 MNHEY and CDR2 SVGAGI. Trimming left V 0 bases short and J 8 bases short, with 14 bases between.

The rearrangement links TRBV12-3 or TRBV12-4 to TRBJ2-5, with 8 bases aligning to TRBD1. The V and J ends lost 3 bases and 0 bases, in that order; junction bases with no gene match: 3. The CDR3 is 15 residues long. In DNA form, the CDR3 reads TGTGCCAGCAGTTTTGCGGGACAGGACCAAGAGACCCAGTACTTC. This gives the protein CASSFAGQDQETQYF.

The chain recombines TRBV13 with TRBJ2-7; a possible D gene is TRBD2 (6 bases). The germline V gene encodes CDR1 PRHDT and CDR2 FYEKMQ (reference sequence). V was shortened by 8 bases and J by 6 bases, with 17 bases between the two germline ends. This CDR3 contains 13 residues. CDR3 protein: CASVRTGVGEQYF. Written as DNA, the CDR3 is TGTGCCAGCGTACGGACGGGGGTGGGCGAGCAGTACTTC.